The 16 T cell receptor beta chains given below trace back to one sample, sequenced in a study of T cell changes during pregnancy in multiple sclerosis (dated by TCRdb to between 2017 and 2020). The method was the immunoSEQ multiplex PCR assay. The table comes from immuneACCESS by way of TCRdb, which keeps in-frame sequences with V and J called. Part of the clones is missing from these tables; in studies checked, under half for an unresolved V gene and the rest for unknown reasons. Counted in this sample were over 60,000 clones; approximately 92% of them appeared once. 0.9% to 1.2% of the sample is held by the ten biggest clonotypes. This specimen was peripheral blood, taken in the first trimester of pregnancy. These receptors were collected from a female donor with multiple sclerosis, enrolled in a pregnancy study.

Turning to this clone: Other DNA variants within this sample encode the same CDR3. The chain employs TRBV27 and TRBJ1-2; perhaps TRBD1 as D (6 bases). Germline V gene lookup returns CDR1 MNHEY and CDR2 SMNVEV (reference sequence). V lost 2 bases and J 2 bases, leaving 6 bases between the germline ends. The CDR3 is made up of 13 amino acids. This CDR3 is CASSLTGNYGYTF. For the CDR3, the DNA is TGTGCCAGCAGTTTAACAGGGAACTATGGCTACACCTTC.

V and J are TRBV27 and TRBJ2-1; no clear D gene. Trimming pared 8 bases from V and 0 bases from J, leaving 17 bases between. The CDR3 consists of 16 residues. From germline, CDR1 is MNHEY and CDR2 SMNVEV (reference sequence). CDR3 in DNA: TGTGCCAGCCGTCCCCTTAGTGCTAGCTCCTACAATGAGCAGTTCTTC. This codes for CASRPLSASSYNEQFF.

The chain has TRBV19 and TRBJ2-7, with no clear D. The CDR3 length is 12 residues. Trimming removed 6 bases from V and 1 base from J, with 7 bases in between. CDR1 is LNHDA, CDR2 SQIVND, per germline (reference sequence). CDR3 residues: CASRAGSYEQYF. DNA for the CDR3: TGTGCCAGTAGGGCAGGTTCCTACGAGCAGTACTTC.

J is TRBJ1-2 and V is TRBV28; a possible D gene is TRBD1 (6 bases). Germline V gives CDR1 MDHEN, CDR2 SYDVKM. The V gene lost 4 bases and the J gene lost 3 bases, with 15 bases spanning the gap. The CDR3 consists of 15 residues. The CDR3 is CASSSPPSGDYGYTF. The CDR3 DNA sequence: TGTGCCAGCAGTTCCCCTCCGTCAGGGGACTATGGCTACACCTTC.

In this sample, this clone turned up once. This chain connects TRBV19 to TRBJ2-2, with 7 bases matching TRBD1. Germline CDR1 reads LNHDA; CDR2 reads SQIVND (reference sequence). After removal of 3 bases from V and 4 bases from J, the junction contained 5 bases not matched to a gene. The CDR3 is made up of 15 amino acids. This chain's CDR3 is CASSITPGGTGELFF. The CDR3 bases are TGTGCCAGTAGTATTACTCCAGGGGGCACCGGGGAGCTGTTTTTT.

The V and J genes are TRBV30 and TRBJ2-5; 7 nucleotides line up with TRBD1. The CDR3 loop spans 16 amino acids. V lost 2 bases, J lost 2 bases, and 11 bases stayed unmatched. Looked up from germline, CDR1 is GTSNPN and CDR2 is SVGIG (reference sequence). The CDR3 nucleotides are TGTGCCTGGAGTCGGTGGACAGGCCGGACTCAAGAGACCCAGTACTTC. Amino acid sequence: CAWSRWTGRTQETQYF.

The chain recombines TRBV11-2 with TRBJ2-2; TRBD1 might be the D (6 bases). CDR1 and CDR2 from the germline V gene are SGHAT and FQNNGV. This CDR3 has 15 amino acids. The V end lost 3 bases, the J end lost 4 bases, and 12 bases lay between the germline ends. CDR3 nucleotide sequence: TGTGCCAGCAGCTTCCAGGGGTCCCTCACCGGGGAGCTGTTTTTT. It codes for CASSFQGSLTGELFF.

The chain recombines TRBV29-1 with TRBJ2-1; a weak D match, TRBD2 (5 bases). This CDR3 is built from 13 residues. The V end lost 4 bases, the J end lost 8 bases, and 15 bases lay between the germline ends. Germline CDR1 SQVTM, CDR2 ANQGSEA. The CDR3 coding sequence is TGCAGCGTTGTACTAGTTGATAGGTATGAGCAGTTCTTC. Translating gives CSVVLVDRYEQFF.

This clone occurred once. J is TRBJ2-1 and V is TRBV29-1, with TRBD1 matching over 8 bases. Germline lookup yields CDR1 SQVTM and CDR2 ANQGSEA. With V trimmed by 6 bases and J by 3 bases, 4 bases remained unmatched. CDR3 length equals 13 residues. The CDR3, as DNA: TGCAGCGTGTCGGACAGGGTCTACAATGAGCAGTTCTTC. Translated, it gives CSVSDRVYNEQFF.

The genes are TRBV11-2 and TRBJ2-1; 11 nucleotides match TRBD2. CDR1 SGHAT and CDR2 FQNNGV come from the germline V gene. The CDR3 has 17 amino acids. The V segment lost 0 bases and the J segment 4 bases; nucleotides outside the gene matches: 5. The CDR3 sequence: CASSLEPLAGVYNEQFF. The CDR3 coding sequence is TGTGCCAGCAGCTTAGAACCACTAGCGGGGGTATACAATGAGCAGTTCTTC.

The rearrangement links TRBV7-2 to TRBJ1-5; a possible D gene is TRBD1 (5 bases). V shed 5 bases and J shed 3 bases, with 14 bases lying between them. CDR1 SGHTA and CDR2 FQGNSA come from the germline V gene. The CDR3 length is 15 residues. The CDR3 DNA sequence: TGTGCCAGCAGCCTTAGTTCAGGGAACAATCAGCCCCAGCATTTT. It yields the protein CASSLSSGNNQPQHF.

This chain uses TRBV7-9 with TRBJ2-7; D is perhaps TRBD1 (7 bases). CDR3 length equals 14 residues. Germline loops: CDR1 SEHNR, CDR2 FQNEAQ (reference sequence). V was cut by 2 bases and J by 3 bases, with 11 bases left in between. The CDR3 reads CASSLIRGDYEQYF. For the CDR3, the DNA is TGTGCCAGCAGCTTAATCAGGGGGGACTACGAGCAGTACTTC.

V usage is TRBV21-1 and J usage is TRBJ1-1; the D segment call TRBD1 is taken from the table without a DNA check. TRBV21-1 is a listed pseudogene. The CDR3 sequence is 17 residues long. The CDR3 sequence is CASSISRSGRGNTEAFF. The CDR3, as DNA: TGTGCCAGCAGCATCTCAAGGTCTGGCAGGGGGAACACTGAAGCTTTCTTT.

The V and J genes are TRBV10-1 and TRBJ2-2; tentative D call: TRBD2 (6 bases). The CDR3 has 15 amino acids. V lost 1 base, J lost 8 bases, and 14 bases lay in between. Germline CDR1 WNHNN, CDR2 SYGVQD (reference sequence). The CDR3 is CASSEFLASRGELFF. The CDR3 nucleotides read TGCGCCAGCAGTGAGTTCCTAGCGTCCCGGGGGGAGCTGTTTTTT.

V usage is TRBV11-2 and J usage is TRBJ2-3, with TRBD2 as a possible D gene (6 bases). The CDR3 sequence is 13 residues long. CDR1 SGHAT and CDR2 FQNNGV come from the germline V gene. Trimming left V 0 bases short and J 9 bases short, with 10 bases between. The CDR3 DNA sequence: TGTGCCAGCAGCTTAGATTTCGGGGGAACGCAGTATTTT. This sequence encodes CASSLDFGGTQYF.

This chain connects TRBV19 to TRBJ1-6, with D maybe TRBD1 (6 bases). V lost 4 bases to trimming and J lost 5 bases, with 18 bases between them. Germline CDR1 LNHDA, CDR2 SQIVND (reference sequence). The length of the CDR3 is 17 residues. DNA of the CDR3: TGTGCCAGTAGTACGCCAGGGGCAGGTGGTGATAATTCACCCCTCCACTTT. This translates into CASSTPGAGGDNSPLHF.